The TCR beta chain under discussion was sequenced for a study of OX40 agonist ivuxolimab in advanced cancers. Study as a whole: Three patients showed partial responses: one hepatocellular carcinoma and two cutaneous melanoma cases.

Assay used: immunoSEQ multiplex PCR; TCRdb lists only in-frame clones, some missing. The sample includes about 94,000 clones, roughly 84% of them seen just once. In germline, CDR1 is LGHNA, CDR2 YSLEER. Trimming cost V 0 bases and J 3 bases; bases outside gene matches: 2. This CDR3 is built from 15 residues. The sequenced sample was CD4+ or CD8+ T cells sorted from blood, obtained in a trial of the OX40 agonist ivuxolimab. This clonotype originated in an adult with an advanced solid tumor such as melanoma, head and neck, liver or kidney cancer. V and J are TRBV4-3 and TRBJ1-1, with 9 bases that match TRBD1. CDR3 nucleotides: TGCGCCAGCAGCCAAGAAAGGGACAGGGACACTGAAGCTTTCTTT. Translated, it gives CASSQERDRDTEAFF.